This T cell receptor beta chain was captured in a study of OX40 agonist ivuxolimab in advanced cancers. Exclusion of a patient followed from autoimmune disease history or systemic immunosuppression. In regard to this clone: What it binds is not known.

This CDR3 spans 13 amino acids. CDR1 SGHDT and CDR2 YYEEEE come from the germline V gene. Trimming took 3 bases from V and 4 from J, leaving 10 bases between them. The data were produced by immunoSEQ multiplex PCR, yet TCRdb's version contains in-frame clones alone and is incomplete. The table lists 60,000 or so clones, roughly 87% of them singletons. Study-wide findings and caveats: CD4+ and CD8+ T cells in blood underwent clonal expansion by week 6 at 0.1 to 3.0 mg/kg.

The sample in question was CD4+ or CD8+ T cells sorted from blood, obtained in a trial of the OX40 agonist ivuxolimab. This clonotype originated in an adult with an advanced solid tumor such as melanoma, head and neck, liver or kidney cancer. The genes are TRBV5-6 and TRBJ1-2; D might be TRBD1 (6 bases). In DNA form, the CDR3 reads TGTGCCAGCAGCTGGGGGGCGACCTATGGCTACACCTTC. Translated: CASSWGATYGYTF.